Included here is one T cell receptor (beta chain) sequence, with context. Its antigen is not known. This record belongs to a study of PD-1 blockade in classical Hodgkin lymphoma. Study information: Nivolumab was given intravenously to patients at 3 mg/kg every 2 weeks.

All the patients suffered relapse after autologous stem cell transplantation, and brentuximab vedotin exposure differed. Assay used: immunoSEQ multiplex PCR; TCRdb lists only in-frame clones, some missing. The sample holds about 98,000 clones; approximately 92% are singletons and the top ten take 2.8%. Germline CDR1 and CDR2: GTSNPN and SVGIG (reference sequence). V lost 5 bases and J 7 bases, leaving 17 bases between the germline ends. CDR3 length: 14 amino acids. Study-wide results and limits: Complete responders possessed baseline diversity comparable to newly diagnosed patients. Still unresolved is the cause of the repertoire differences, which may be disease activity or prior therapy. TCR diversity at baseline was reported to be reduced in newly diagnosed patients relative to healthy donors.

This chain connects TRBV30 to TRBJ1-4; possibly TRBD1 for D (5 bases). This clonotype was sampled from a human donor with classical Hodgkin lymphoma. Material: peripheral blood mononuclear cells (PBMCs), obtained at baseline. The CDR3 loop is CAWEPNRGREKLFF. The CDR3 nucleotides read TGTGCCTGGGAACCCAACCGGGGCCGTGAAAAACTGTTTTTT.